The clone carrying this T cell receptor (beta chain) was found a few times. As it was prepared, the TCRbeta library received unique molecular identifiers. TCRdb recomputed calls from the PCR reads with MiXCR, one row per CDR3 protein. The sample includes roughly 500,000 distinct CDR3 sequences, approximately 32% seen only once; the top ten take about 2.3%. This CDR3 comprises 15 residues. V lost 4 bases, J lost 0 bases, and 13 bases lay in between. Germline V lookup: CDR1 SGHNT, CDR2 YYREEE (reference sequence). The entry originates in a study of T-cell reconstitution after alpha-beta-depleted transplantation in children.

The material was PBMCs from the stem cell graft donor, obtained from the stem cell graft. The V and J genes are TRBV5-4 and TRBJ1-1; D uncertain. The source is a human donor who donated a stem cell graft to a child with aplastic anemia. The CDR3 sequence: CASSPFGSLNTEAFF. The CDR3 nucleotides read TGTGCCAGCAGCCCCTTCGGGAGCCTGAACACTGAAGCTTTCTTT.